These 7 T cell receptor beta chains came from one sample sequenced in a study of shared clonotypes between healthy human individuals (dated by TCRdb to 2020 to 2021). The library was generated by the immunoSEQ multiplex PCR assay. The clones in this table, taken by TCRdb from immuneACCESS, are in-frame only. Not every clone is retained; where verified, under half of the shortfall comes from an unresolved V gene, and the cause of the rest is unknown. This sample lists about 2.1 million clones; 93% were detected once. Around 1.7% of the sample goes to the ten largest clones. CD8 naive samples were obtained by positive selection for CCR7 among CD45RO-negative cells, yielding a CD45RA+CCR7+ population from which TemRA cells were excluded. The sample taken for sequencing was naive CD8+ T cells from PBMCs. The cell subset or site label corresponds to: CD45RA+CCR7+. These receptors were taken from a man aged 18 to 30 in good health. Some clones in this sample may be carry-over from other donors' samples.

The V call is TRBV21-1, the J call TRBJ1-5; no DNA check was done on the table's D call, TRBD1. TRBV21-1 counts as a pseudogene. This CDR3 spans 15 amino acids. DNA for the CDR3: TGTGCCAGCAGCAGACAGCATTATAGCAATCAGCCCCAGCATTTT. Protein product: CASSRQHYSNQPQHF.

The rearrangement uses TRBV7-9 and TRBJ2-3; no clear D. Germline CDR1 reads SEHNR; CDR2 reads FQNEAQ (reference sequence). The length of the CDR3 is 11 residues. The V end was cut by 10 bases, the J end by 1 base, with 6 bases between. The CDR3 bases are TGTGCCACATTCGGCACAGATACGCAGTATTTT. It translates to CATFGTDTQYF. Together with reference TRBV7-9 and TRBJ2-3, the CDR3 gives the full variable domain: DTGVSQNPRHKITKRGQNVTFRCDPISEHNRLYWYRQTLGQGPEFLTYFQNEAQLEKSRLLSDRFSAERPKGSFSTLEIQRTEQGDSAMYLCATFGTDTQYFGPGTRLTVL.

This clone was picked up one time. The chain is built from TRBV14 and TRBJ2-7; a possible D gene is TRBD2 (5 bases). The CDR3 covers 15 residues. With 1 base removed from V and 2 bases from J, the gap between germline ends came to 12 bases. Per germline, CDR1 SGHDN and CDR2 FVKESK. The CDR3 DNA is TGTGCCAGCAGCCAAGGACTAACTTCCACCTACGAGCAGTACTTC. Its translation is CASSQGLTSTYEQYF.

This chain joins TRBV4-1 and TRBJ2-5, with 11 bases fitting TRBD2. Germline V CDR1 and CDR2: MGHRA, YSYEKL. With 4 bases clipped from V and 4 bases from J, the junction kept 11 bases outside the gene matches. There are 17 residues in the CDR3. CDR3 in DNA: TGCGCCAGCAGCCGTGGAACACTAGCGGGAGTAGGAGAGACCCAGTACTTC. It codes for CASSRGTLAGVGETQYF.

The rearrangement joins TRBV4-1 to TRBJ1-3; D perhaps matches TRBD1 (5 bases). V was clipped by 0 bases and J by 0 bases, with 12 bases between them. CDR1 and CDR2 from the germline V gene are MGHRA and YSYEKL. The CDR3 has 17 amino acids. CDR3 sequence (DNA): TGCGCCAGCAGCCAAGATTGGGGGACGTTCTCTGGAAACACCATATATTTT. This codes for CASSQDWGTFSGNTIYF.

The chain recombines TRBV21-1 with TRBJ2-5; TRBD2 was called by the table and not checked on the DNA. TRBV21-1 represents a pseudogene. The CDR3 is made up of 14 amino acids. The CDR3 sequence: CASGGLGFQETQYF. The CDR3 DNA follows: TGTGCCAGCGGCGGACTAGGCTTCCAAGAGACCCAGTACTTC.

CDR3 nucleotides: TGTGCCAGCAGCGTCCTAGCGGGAGCCATGGCCGGGGAGCTGTTTTTT. As protein: CASSVLAGAMAGELFF. The J gene is TRBJ2-2, the V gene TRBV9, with 10 bases lining up with TRBD2. The germline V gene encodes CDR1 SGDLS and CDR2 YYNGEE. Unmatched junction bases numbered 7, after V lost 2 bases and J lost 6 bases. This CDR3 has 16 amino acids.